Following are 27 T cell receptor beta chains from one sample sequenced in a study of regulatory T cells in long-lasting Graves disease. The authors built TCR beta libraries using iRepertoire HTBI primers and Arm-PCR of CDR3 regions. TCRdb reprocessed the multiplex PCR reads with MiXCR, giving one entry per CDR3 protein. Of hundreds of thousands of distinct CDR3 sequences in the sample, 15% to 20% were seen once. Time point specified: newly diagnosed GD, antithyroid drugs for less than 3 months. From PBMCs, RNA was extracted and then used to make the TCR library. The sample also formed part of further work on T cells in Graves' hyperthyroidism and ophthalmopathy.

The starting material was peripheral blood mononuclear cells (PBMCs), obtained at new diagnosis, from a patient treated with antithyroid drugs. Receptor source: a woman aged 25-40 years with Graves disease.

The chain couples TRBV12-3 or TRBV12-4 to TRBJ1-4; 9 bases align to TRBD1. The CDR3 totals 16 residues. V lost 6 bases to trimming and J lost 8 bases; unmatched junction nucleotides: 13. Here the CDR3 DNA reads TGTGCCAGCAGCCGGACAGGGGTCGGGGAGGTGGAAAAACTGTTTTTT. Protein sequence: CASSRTGVGEVEKLFF.

J is TRBJ2-3 and V is TRBV10-3, with 7 bases identical to TRBD2. The CDR3 is made up of 14 amino acids. V trimming: 8 bases; J trimming: 2 bases; junction bases outside the gene matches: 7. Per germline, CDR1 ENHRY and CDR2 SYGVKD. CDR3: CAIRTERDTDTQYF. The CDR3 DNA is TGTGCCATCCGAACGGAGCGGGACACAGATACGCAGTATTTT.

This clonotype has more than one count but fewer than ten. The chain employs TRBV28 and TRBJ1-5, with TRBD1 as a possible D gene (5 bases). Between the trimmed V and J ends, which lost 5 bases and 9 bases, there was a span of 17 bases. Germline V gives CDR1 MDHEN, CDR2 SYDVKM. The CDR3 length is 14 residues. The CDR3 DNA reads as TGTGCCAGCAGTCCGCGGACACTCGTGGGGCCCCAGCATTTT. This translates into CASSPRTLVGPQHF.

This clonotype occurred many times. The chain joins TRBV29-1 to TRBJ2-5, with D possibly matching TRBD1 (5 bases). This CDR3 has 14 amino acids. V shed 4 bases and J shed 1 base, with 13 bases lying between them. The germline V gene encodes CDR1 SQVTM and CDR2 ANQGSEA. CDR3 in DNA: TGCAGCGTTGCGGGCCAGGGTGGCCAAGAGACCCAGTACTTC. It is translated as CSVAGQGGQETQYF.

This clonotype was recorded a few times. J is TRBJ1-3 and V is TRBV18; D call uncertain. CDR1 and CDR2 (germline): KGHSH, LQKENI. The CDR3 has 12 amino acids. The V gene lost 3 bases and the J gene lost 8 bases, with 8 bases spanning the gap. CDR3 nucleotides: TGTGCCAGCTCACCGAACGCGGACACCATATATTTT. The encoded protein is CASSPNADTIYF.

This clonotype was seen only a few times. The rearrangement uses TRBV7-6 and TRBJ2-5; D is perhaps TRBD1 (6 bases). The J call may be incorrect, as the DNA end agrees better with TRBJ2-7. The V gene's germline CDR1 is SGHVS and CDR2 FNYEAQ. This CDR3 spans 15 amino acids. Written as DNA, the CDR3 is TGTGCCAGCAGCTTAGCGCTAAACAGGGAGTACGAGCAGTACTTC. Translated, it gives CASSLALNREYEQYF.

This clonotype was picked up many times. The chain joins TRBV9 to TRBJ2-3; the D gene could be TRBD1 or TRBD2 (6 bases each). From germline, CDR1 is SGDLS and CDR2 YYNGEE. CDR3 length: 14 residues. The V end was cut by 2 bases, the J end by 6 bases, with 13 bases between. The CDR3 reads CASSVGPGADTQYF. CDR3 DNA: TGTGCCAGCAGCGTGGGACCGGGGGCGGATACGCAGTATTTT.

This clonotype showed up many times. The chain employs TRBV30 and TRBJ1-1; D ambiguous. The CDR3 is 12 residues long. Trimming left V 3 bases short and J 7 bases short, with 12 bases between. Germline V gives CDR1 GTSNPN, CDR2 SVGIG (reference sequence). CDR3 region: CAWSPIPNEAFF. The CDR3 DNA reads as TGTGCCTGGAGCCCGATTCCAAATGAAGCTTTCTTT.

This clonotype appeared a few times. A read error may explain this, as a much larger clone is one base away. The gene calls are TRBV28 and TRBJ1-1; no definite D call. V was pared by 5 bases and J by 5 bases, with 12 bases between. Germline V gives CDR1 MDHEN, CDR2 SYDVKM. The CDR3 has 13 residues. CDR3 DNA: TGTGCCAGCAGTAACCCCATGGAGACTGAAGCTTTCTTT. The encoded protein is CASSNPMETEAFF.

The rearrangement links TRBV20-1 to TRBJ2-2, with D hard to call. V was clipped by 3 bases and J by 4 bases, with 12 bases between them. Looked up from germline, CDR1 is DFQATT and CDR2 is SNEGSKA (reference sequence). This CDR3 is 14 amino acids long. The CDR3 loop is CSARDGQRTGELFF. The CDR3 DNA sequence: TGCAGTGCTAGGGACGGGCAGCGCACCGGGGAGCTGTTTTTT.

This clonotype was observed at least ten times. In nucleotides, the CDR3 is TGTGCCACCAGCAGAGAATATAGTGGGGATCAGCCCCAGCATTTT. Translation gives CATSREYSGDQPQHF. The J gene is TRBJ1-5, the V gene TRBV15; D gene ambiguous. CDR3 length: 15 amino acids. With 0 bases removed from V and 5 bases from J, the gap between germline ends came to 11 bases. Germline CDR1 reads LNHNV; CDR2 reads YYDKDF (reference sequence).

This clonotype was observed at least ten times. The chain combines TRBV20-1 with TRBJ2-5; 9 bases are a match to TRBD2. The J segment lost 9 bases and the V segment lost 5 bases, leaving 19 bases of the junction unmatched. The CDR3 extends over 16 amino acids. CDR1 DFQATT and CDR2 SNEGSKA come from the germline V gene (reference sequence). The CDR3 region is CSALGREGSALGAQYF. CDR3 DNA: TGCAGTGCTCTGGGGCGGGAGGGCTCGGCGTTGGGGGCCCAGTACTTC.

The chain links TRBV24-1 to TRBJ2-3; unclear D gene. The CDR3 sequence is 13 residues long. CDR1 and CDR2 (germline): KGHDR, SFDVKD. The V gene lost 9 bases and the J gene lost 1 base, with 10 bases spanning the gap. The CDR3 is CATSSYGTDTQYF. CDR3 in DNA: TGTGCCACCTCTTCGTACGGCACAGATACGCAGTATTTT.

This clonotype was observed a few times. DNA for the CDR3: TGCGCCAGCAGCTACCTAGCGGAAAGCACAGATACGCAGTATTTT. Amino acid sequence: CASSYLAESTDTQYF. This chain joins TRBV5-1 and TRBJ2-3; 7 nucleotides align to TRBD2. From germline, CDR1 is SGHRS and CDR2 YFSETQ. Trimming at V came to 3 bases and at J to 0 bases, leaving 4 bases not matched to a gene. This CDR3 region has 15 residues.

The V call is TRBV6-2 or TRBV6-3, the J call TRBJ2-7, with D uncertain. V lost 6 bases, J lost 2 bases, and 11 bases lay in between. The germline V gene has CDR1 MNHEY and CDR2 SVGEGT. This CDR3 spans 13 amino acids. The CDR3 bases are TGTGCCAGCAGAACGACCCGTACCTACGAGCAGTACTTC. This gives the protein CASRTTRTYEQYF.

In this sample, this clonotype turned up many times. This chain uses TRBV28 with TRBJ2-3; 8 nucleotides align to TRBD2. The CDR3 is made up of 15 amino acids. The germline gives CDR1 MDHEN, CDR2 SYDVKM. Trimming cost V 7 bases and J 1 base; bases outside gene matches: 7. The CDR3 nucleotides read TGTGCCAGCACAAGAGCGGGAGAGGGCACAGATACGCAGTATTTT. This gives the protein CASTRAGEGTDTQYF. Using reference TRBV28 and TRBJ2-3 for the parts outside the CDR3, the full variable domain is DVKVTQSSRYLVKRTGEKVFLECVQDMDHENMFWYRQDPGLGLRLIYFSYDVKMKEKGDIPEGYSVSREKKERFSLILESASTNQTSMYLCASTRAGEGTDTQYFGPGTRLTVL.

This clonotype was observed a handful of times. J is TRBJ2-1 and V is TRBV11-2, with 7 bases aligning to TRBD2. CDR1 is SGHAT, CDR2 FQNNGV, per germline. The CDR3 is made up of 17 amino acids. Trimming took 5 bases from V and 6 from J; bases not matched to a gene: 16. The CDR3: CASSGWREPMSPNEQFF. The DNA of the CDR3 is TGTGCCAGCAGCGGGTGGCGGGAGCCGATGTCTCCCAATGAGCAGTTCTTC.

Written as DNA, the CDR3 is TGTGCCAGCAGCGTGAACTGGAAGTACAATGAGCAGTTCTTC. Protein: CASSVNWKYNEQFF. This chain joins TRBV5-6 and TRBJ2-1, with D uncertain. The CDR3 is 14 residues long. Trimming took off 4 bases at V and 4 bases at J, with 12 bases between the two ends. Germline CDR1 reads SGHDT; CDR2 reads YYEEEE. The variable domain in full, with the rest retrieved from reference TRBV5-6 and TRBJ2-1, is DAGVTQSPTHLIKTRGQQVTLRCSPKSGHDTVSWYQQALGQGPQFIFQYYEEEERQRGNFPDRFSGHQFPNYSSELNVNALLLGDSALYLCASSVNWKYNEQFFGPGTRLTVL.

The CDR3 DNA sequence: TGTGCCTGGAGTTTCATCCCGGGACAGAGACCGAACACCGGGGAGCTGTTTTTT. This translates into CAWSFIPGQRPNTGELFF. The gene calls are TRBV30 and TRBJ2-2; 7 bases fit TRBD1. Losses at the gene ends were 2 bases for V and 0 bases for J; bases not matched to a gene: 12. Germline-derived CDR1 and CDR2 are GTSNPN and SVGIG (reference sequence). The CDR3 has 18 amino acids.

Ten or more counts support this clonotype. The J gene is TRBJ1-5, the V gene TRBV28; maybe TRBD1 (6 bases). CDR1 and CDR2 from the germline V gene are MDHEN and SYDVKM. The V and J ends lost 7 bases and 7 bases respectively, with 11 bases between them. The CDR3 loop spans 12 amino acids. The CDR3: CASIRGGQPQHF. For the CDR3, the DNA is TGTGCCAGCATCCGGGGGGGCCAGCCCCAGCATTTT.

This clonotype turned up a few times. The chain employs TRBV6-1 and TRBJ1-3; D unclear. The germline gives CDR1 MNHNS, CDR2 SASEGT. Trimming shortened V by 8 bases and J by 4 bases, and 3 bases separated the two germline ends. The CDR3 sequence is 10 residues long. In nucleotides, the CDR3 is TGTGCCAGCGAAGGAAACACCATATATTTT. Translated, it gives CASEGNTIYF.

In its sample, this clonotype was seen many times. The V gene is TRBV6-1, the J gene TRBJ1-5; possibly TRBD1 for D (5 bases). The germline V gene encodes CDR1 MNHNS and CDR2 SASEGT. The CDR3 covers 14 residues. Deletions cut 7 bases from V and 8 bases from J, with 18 bases between. The DNA of the CDR3 is TGTGCCAGCACCTACGGGGGTTTCTGGGAGCCCCAGCATTTT. Amino acid sequence: CASTYGGFWEPQHF.

This clonotype was counted between two and nine times. J is TRBJ1-5 and V is TRBV28, with 7 bases matching TRBD1. CDR1 and CDR2 from the germline V gene are MDHEN and SYDVKM. This CDR3 spans 15 amino acids. V was pared by 6 bases and J by 7 bases, with 12 bases of the junction left unmatched. The CDR3 DNA follows: TGTGCCAGCAGCCTGAGGACAGGCCTACTCCAGCCCCAGCATTTT. This gives the protein CASSLRTGLLQPQHF.

The V call is TRBV10-2, the J call TRBJ1-5; D is unresolved. Deletions cut 2 bases from V and 3 bases from J, with 2 bases between. The CDR3 extends over 12 amino acids. Germline CDR1 WSHSY, CDR2 SAAADI. The CDR3 DNA follows: TGCGCCAGCAGTGAGACCAATCAGCCCCAGCATTTT. Its translation is CASSETNQPQHF.

Details on this clonotype: This may stem from a read error, because a much larger clone lies one nucleotide away. The chain combines TRBV28 with TRBJ2-1; D tentatively reads TRBD1 or TRBD2 (5 bases each). CDR1 is MDHEN and CDR2 is SYDVKM in the germline V gene. The CDR3 has 15 amino acids. V lost 8 bases and J 1 base, leaving 15 bases between the germline ends. The CDR3 DNA follows: TGTGCCAGCGTGATAAGAGGGGCGTCCTACAATGAGCAGTTCTTC. It codes for CASVIRGASYNEQFF.

The chain uses TRBV29-1 and TRBJ2-1; 14 bases map to TRBD2. V shed 5 bases and J 5 bases; nucleotides not matched to a gene: 2. The CDR3 has 14 residues. The germline V gene has CDR1 SQVTM and CDR2 ANQGSEA. The DNA for the CDR3 is TGCAGCGTTATGACTAGCGGGAGGGACAATGAGCAGTTCTTC. Translated: CSVMTSGRDNEQFF.

About this clonotype itself: Germline and junction disagree at one end, which may indicate a read error. V is TRBV20-1 and J is TRBJ2-1; no definite D call. The CDR3 spans 13 residues. Germline lookup yields CDR1 DFQATT and CDR2 SNEGSKA (reference sequence). CDR3 sequence (DNA): TGCAGTGCTCGAGAGAGCTCCTACAATGAGCAGTTCTTC. Protein product: CSARESSYNEQFF.